This entry is about one T cell receptor beta chain. Its target is not known. This entry belongs to a study of T cell repertoires in cytomegalovirus infection. General study results and limits: Cumulated frequencies of public TCR beta families served to identify carriers of CMV plus the relevant HLA.

TCRdb reanalysed the reads using MiXCR and keeps one entry per CDR3 protein. The sample records roughly 990,000 distinct CDR3 sequences, 30% to 40% being singletons. CDR1 is DFQATT and CDR2 is SNEGSKA in the germline V gene (reference sequence). This CDR3 comprises 16 residues. V was clipped by 6 bases and J by 2 bases; unmatched bases: 11. The chain uses TRBV20-1 and TRBJ2-1; 9 nucleotides match TRBD1. The sequenced sample was cultured CD8+ T cells from PBMCs, obtained from culture after CMV antigen stimulation. This clonotype was obtained from a human donor in good health (CMV status not recorded). Some clones in this sample may be carry-over from other donors' samples. The CDR3, as DNA: TGCAGTGCCAACTTTGGGGGACAGGGCCCCTACAATGAGCAGTTCTTC. Its protein product is CSANFGGQGPYNEQFF.